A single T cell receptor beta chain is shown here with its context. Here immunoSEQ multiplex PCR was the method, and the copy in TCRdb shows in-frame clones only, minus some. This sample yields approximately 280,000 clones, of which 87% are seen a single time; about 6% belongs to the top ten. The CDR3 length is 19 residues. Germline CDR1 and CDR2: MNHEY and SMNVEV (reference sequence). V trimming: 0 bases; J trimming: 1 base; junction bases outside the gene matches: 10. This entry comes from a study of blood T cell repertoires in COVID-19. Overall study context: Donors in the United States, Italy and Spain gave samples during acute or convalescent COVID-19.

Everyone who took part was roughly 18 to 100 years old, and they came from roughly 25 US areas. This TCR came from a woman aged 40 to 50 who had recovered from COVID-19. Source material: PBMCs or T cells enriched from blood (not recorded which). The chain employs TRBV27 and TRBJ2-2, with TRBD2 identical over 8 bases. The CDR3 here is CASSLSTSGAGGNTGELFF. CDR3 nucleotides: TGTGCCAGCAGTTTATCGACCTCTGGGGCGGGAGGGAACACCGGGGAGCTGTTTTTT.